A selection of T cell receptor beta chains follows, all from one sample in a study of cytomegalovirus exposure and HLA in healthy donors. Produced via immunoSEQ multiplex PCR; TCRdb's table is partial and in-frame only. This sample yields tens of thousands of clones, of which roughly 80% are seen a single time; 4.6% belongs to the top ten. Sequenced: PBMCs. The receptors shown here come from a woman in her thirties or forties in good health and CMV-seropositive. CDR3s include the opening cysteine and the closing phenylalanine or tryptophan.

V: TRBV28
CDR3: CASSLSSGGYSNQPQHF

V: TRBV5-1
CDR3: CASSLEAGGPNEQFF

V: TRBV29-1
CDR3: CSGAGGGGTDTQYF

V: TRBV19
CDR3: CASSPLGGANYGYTF

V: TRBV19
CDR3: CASSMVAGGVNEQFF

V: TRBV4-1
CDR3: CASSHRLATLSYNEQFF

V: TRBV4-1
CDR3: CASSQRSNPYEQYF

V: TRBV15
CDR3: CATSRDLIGATGADTQYF

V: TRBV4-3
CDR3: CASSQALWGTYEQYF

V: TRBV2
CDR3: CASSEYQGGATEAFF

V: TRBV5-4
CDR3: CASYDLGPGETQYF

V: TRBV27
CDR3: CASSSKQGRNYGYTF

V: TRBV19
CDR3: CASSTQGGYTF

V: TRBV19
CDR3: CASSITGGSSNQPQHF

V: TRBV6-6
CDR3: CASRQTGESYQPQHF

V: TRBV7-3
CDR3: CASSRAGGPYEQYF

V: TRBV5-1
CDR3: CASSLEAPHEQYF

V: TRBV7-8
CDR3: CASSFREPVAYNEQFF

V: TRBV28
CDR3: CASSPRTGSSGANVLTF

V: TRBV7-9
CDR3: CASRPGTGSYNEQFF

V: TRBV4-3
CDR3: CASSQDWDRTAGELFF

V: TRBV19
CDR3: CASGRQGNTEAFF

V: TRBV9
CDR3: CASGSRTDTQYF

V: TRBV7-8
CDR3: CASSGTDTSSTTNEKLFF

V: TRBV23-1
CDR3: CASSQSNVAPPPTDTQYF

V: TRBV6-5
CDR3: CASSYFSAGSETQYF

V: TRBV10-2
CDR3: CASRKRERFYEQYF

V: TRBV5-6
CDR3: CASSDYTDTQYF

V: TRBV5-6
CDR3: CASSLASASTDTQYF

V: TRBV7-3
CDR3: CASGVGVTDTQYF

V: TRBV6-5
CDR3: CASSYSAGIGELFF

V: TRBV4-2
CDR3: CASSQDPSGTQETQYF

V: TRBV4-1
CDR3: CASSQETLGLAGGPPYEQYF

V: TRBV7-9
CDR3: CASSWPFGLAGGDTDTQYF

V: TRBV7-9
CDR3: CASSSWGSTDTQYF

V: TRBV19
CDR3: CASSIGSANEQFF

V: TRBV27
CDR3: CASSDAGLAKNIQYF

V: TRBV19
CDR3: CASKPVWTSGILEFF

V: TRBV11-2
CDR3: CASSLGGPSTDTQYF

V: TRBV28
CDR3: CATEDRENEKLFF

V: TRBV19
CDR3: CASSPTGGYTEAFF

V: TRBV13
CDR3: CASSFLSRDTGELFF

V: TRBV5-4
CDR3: CASGTGETEAFF

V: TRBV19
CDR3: CASSSSGRSSYEQYF

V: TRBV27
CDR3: CASSSKPGQGLYEQYF

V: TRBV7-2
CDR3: CASSLAMPGLETQYF

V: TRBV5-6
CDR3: CASSPGNSPLHF

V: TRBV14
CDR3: CASSQAGGSYTEAFF

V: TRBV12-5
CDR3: CASGLGLGGAGDTQYF

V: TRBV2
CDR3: CASGSTGGGELFF

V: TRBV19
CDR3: CASSRVGQSFATNEKLFF

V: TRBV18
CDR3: CASSPIVGSAAEGLSYEQYF

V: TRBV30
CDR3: CAWISVNTEAFF